This T cell receptor (beta chain) derives from a study of blood T cell repertoires in COVID-19. On the study more broadly: Researchers got acute and convalescent COVID-19 samples from the United States, Italy and Spain.

Per the germline V gene, CDR1 is SGDLS and CDR2 is YYNGEE. The V gene end was trimmed by 4 bases and the J gene end by 4 bases; junction bases not matched to a gene: 9. The CDR3 has 18 amino acids. In the authors' methods: Amplification with reference gene primers provided the estimates of nucleated cell counts. The repertoire was sequenced with immunoSEQ multiplex PCR; TCRdb's copy has only in-frame clones and lacks some. The V and J calls and clone size come from that table; D and trimming were worked out from the DNA. This table holds 200,000 to 300,000 clones, around 86% found once. Material for sequencing was peripheral blood. The chain combines TRBV9 with TRBJ2-2, with 14 bases identical to TRBD2. This TCR derives from a woman aged 60-75 years with active or convalescent COVID-19. The CDR3 loop reads CASSPRTSGGQGTGELFF. CDR3 DNA: TGTGCCAGCAGCCCCAGGACTAGCGGGGGGCAGGGCACCGGGGAGCTGTTTTTT.